This T cell receptor (beta chain) was profiled in a study of T-cell reconstitution after alpha-beta-depleted transplantation in children. This clonotype was observed at least ten times. Its antigen is not known. TCRbeta library preparation incorporated unique molecular identifiers. TCRdb used MiXCR to reprocess the PCR reads, holding one entry per CDR3 protein. The sample yields 120,000 to 150,000 distinct CDR3 sequences, around 10% seen once. Germline CDR1 reads MNHEY; CDR2 reads SMNVEV (reference sequence). The CDR3 has 15 amino acids. The V end was cut by 6 bases, the J end by 0 bases, with 15 bases between. Study-level results: Reportedly, alpha-beta T cells present about two months post-transplant originated from several hundred expanded clones of graft origin. Surviving recipient T cells and thymic progenitors underlay high day-60 TCRbeta diversity in some patients. Newly made T cells mostly supplied T-cell counts and diversity one year after transplant.

The V and J genes are TRBV27 and TRBJ2-7; D might be TRBD1 or TRBD2, each matching 6 bases. Sequences were derived from PBMCs, mostly from graft donor cells, sampled 180 days after TCRalphabeta/CD19-depleted stem cell transplant. This TCR was recovered from a female patient between 2 and 10 years old who had a stem cell transplant for congenital amegakaryocytic thrombocytopenia, so the T cells may come from the graft donor. The CDR3 sequence: CASRTGRQLSYEQYF. The DNA of the CDR3 is TGTGCCAGCAGAACAGGGAGGCAACTCTCCTACGAGCAGTACTTC.